These 21 T cell receptor beta chains were sequenced from one sample in a study of shared clonotypes between healthy human individuals (dated by TCRdb to the early 2020s). To prepare the library, the immunoSEQ multiplex PCR assay was applied. TCRdb took this table from immuneACCESS and kept in-frame rearrangements with V and J called. Such tables lack part of the clones; where checked against another copy, unresolved V genes explain under half of the gap, and the rest is unexplained. For this sample the table gives around 2,000,000 clones, of which over 85% were detected only once. The ten biggest clones cover 0.13% of the sample. Sequencing was carried out using naive CD4+ T cells sorted from blood. Interpreted using the paper, the cell subset or site label stands for: CD45RA+ positively selected. These receptors were collected from a man aged 18 to 30 in good health.

A word on this clone: This sample includes further DNA sequences coding for the same CDR3. The chain employs TRBV5-1 and TRBJ2-3; 10 bases are a match to TRBD2. V was clipped by 0 bases and J by 4 bases; unmatched bases: 2. Per germline, CDR1 SGHRS and CDR2 YFSETQ. This CDR3 is 15 amino acids long. CDR3 sequence: CASSLDGLAADTQYF. The CDR3 region has the DNA TGCGCCAGCAGCTTGGACGGACTAGCGGCAGATACGCAGTATTTT.

The chain recombines TRBV7-6 with TRBJ1-3; unclear D gene. The CDR3 loop spans 16 amino acids. Between the trimmed V and J ends, which lost 4 bases and 0 bases, there was a span of 13 bases. CDR1 SGHVS and CDR2 FNYEAQ come from the germline V gene. Written as DNA, the CDR3 is TGTGCCAGCAGCTCTCATCTCCGGGTCTCTGGAAACACCATATATTTT. Its translation is CASSSHLRVSGNTIYF.

V usage is TRBV6-6 and J usage is TRBJ2-3; no definite D call. The CDR3 spans 11 residues. CDR1 is MNHNY and CDR2 is SVGAGI in the germline V gene (reference sequence). The V gene lost 2 bases and the J gene lost 14 bases, with 11 bases spanning the gap. CDR3 residues: CASSYQASPYF. The CDR3 nucleotides read TGTGCCAGCAGTTACCAGGCCTCCCCGTATTTT.

The chain links TRBV6-5 to TRBJ2-7; either TRBD1 or TRBD2 may supply D (5 bases each). This CDR3 is 13 amino acids long. Per the germline V gene, CDR1 is MNHEY and CDR2 is SVGAGI. Trimming took 0 bases from V and 6 from J, leaving 9 bases between them. CDR3 DNA: TGTGCCAGCAGTTACTCGACGGGGCTCGAGCAGTACTTC. Protein sequence: CASSYSTGLEQYF.

In regard to this clone: This specimen includes other DNA sequences encoding the same CDR3. V and J are TRBV5-1 and TRBJ1-2; D ambiguous. This CDR3 spans 14 amino acids. The germline V and J ends were trimmed by 1 base and 4 bases, with 11 bases remaining between them. CDR1 is SGHRS and CDR2 is YFSETQ in the germline V gene. The CDR3 region has the DNA TGCGCCAGCAGCTTGACCGGGGAAGGCTATGGCTACACCTTC. It specifies CASSLTGEGYGYTF. The full variable domain, rest sourced from reference TRBV5-1 and TRBJ1-2, is KAGVTQTPRYLIKTRGQQVTLSCSPISGHRSVSWYQQTPGQGLQFLFEYFSETQRNKGNFPGRFSGRQFSNSRSEMNVSTLELGDSALYLCASSLTGEGYGYTFGSGTRLTVV.

The chain is built from TRBV6-5 and TRBJ2-7; a weak D match, TRBD1 (5 bases). The CDR3 is 15 amino acids. Germline V gene data show CDR1 as MNHEY and CDR2 as SVGAGI. Trimming shortened V by 0 bases and J by 5 bases, and 14 bases separated the two germline ends. The CDR3 coding sequence is TGTGCCAGCAGTTACTCCGGCAGGGCAGTAAACGAGCAGTACTTC. Translating gives CASSYSGRAVNEQYF.

The V and J genes are TRBV5-1 and TRBJ2-7; 7 bases are a match to TRBD1. J lost 3 bases, V lost 0 bases, and 12 bases had no gene match. The CDR3 extends over 17 amino acids. Germline V lookup: CDR1 SGHRS, CDR2 YFSETQ. The CDR3 spells CASSLATTGALGYEQYF. DNA for the CDR3: TGCGCCAGCAGCTTGGCTACTACAGGGGCCCTCGGCTACGAGCAGTACTTC.

As concerns this clone: The same CDR3 arises from other DNA sequences in this sample as well. V is TRBV10-1 and J is TRBJ1-5; D unresolved. The germline gives CDR1 WNHNN, CDR2 SYGVQD (reference sequence). This CDR3 has 13 residues. Trimming removed 0 bases from V and 4 bases from J, with 4 bases in between. CDR3 DNA: TGCGCCAGCAGTGAGTCGCGAAATCAGCCCCAGCATTTT. This sequence encodes CASSESRNQPQHF.

This clone was seen just once. The V gene is TRBV30, the J gene TRBJ2-7; D is uncertain. This CDR3 has 14 amino acids. Germline CDR1 reads GTSNPN; CDR2 reads SVGIG (reference sequence). V was clipped by 2 bases and J by 0 bases, with 11 bases between them. The CDR3 sequence is CAWSMGRLSYEQYF. The CDR3 bases are TGTGCCTGGAGTATGGGTCGGCTCTCCTACGAGCAGTACTTC.

Points on this clone: This CDR3 is also generated by other DNA sequences in the sample. The rearrangement links TRBV29-1 to TRBJ2-7; D not certain. Germline V gene data show CDR1 as SQVTM and CDR2 as ANQGSEA. This CDR3 has 10 amino acids. V was pared by 3 bases and J by 6 bases, with 6 bases between. The CDR3 spells CSVEVGEQYF. CDR3 DNA sequence: TGCAGCGTTGAGGTGGGCGAGCAGTACTTC.

The chain links TRBV10-3 to TRBJ1-5, with 9 bases identical to TRBD1. V shed 6 bases, J shed 5 bases, and the junction held 8 bases outside the gene matches. From germline, CDR1 is ENHRY and CDR2 SYGVKD. The CDR3 runs 15 residues. The CDR3 sequence: CAISPWTGADQPQHF. As DNA, the CDR3 is TGTGCCATCAGCCCATGGACAGGGGCCGATCAGCCCCAGCATTTT.

V usage is TRBV27 and J usage is TRBJ1-6, with TRBD1 matching over 10 bases. Germline-derived CDR1 and CDR2 are MNHEY and SMNVEV (reference sequence). The CDR3 has 15 residues. V was clipped by 5 bases and J by 7 bases; unmatched bases: 5. The CDR3 DNA reads TGTGCCAGCAGTCCAGTGGGACAGGGGAATTCACCCCTCCACTTT. The encoded protein is CASSPVGQGNSPLHF.

The chain couples TRBV5-1 to TRBJ2-5; the D is unclear. CDR3 length: 11 amino acids. V lost 3 bases to trimming and J lost 7 bases, with 7 bases between them. CDR1 is SGHRS, CDR2 YFSETQ, per germline. This chain's CDR3 is CASSSEMTQYF. CDR3 coding DNA: TGCGCCAGCAGCTCCGAAATGACCCAGTACTTC.

V gene TRBV28 combines with J gene TRBJ2-2; tentatively, D is TRBD2 (5 bases). The CDR3 is made up of 15 amino acids. Germline V gives CDR1 MDHEN, CDR2 SYDVKM. The V end was cut by 4 bases, the J end by 6 bases, with 15 bases between. The CDR3 is CASSSNWLAAGELFF. In DNA, the CDR3 is TGTGCCAGCAGTTCGAATTGGCTAGCTGCCGGGGAGCTGTTTTTT.

The V and J genes are TRBV10-2 and TRBJ2-7; D call uncertain. The germline V and J ends were trimmed by 4 bases and 2 bases, with 6 bases remaining between them. From germline, CDR1 is WSHSY and CDR2 SAAADI. CDR3 length: 12 residues. This CDR3 is CASSGAAYEQYF. For the CDR3, the DNA is TGCGCCAGCAGTGGGGCGGCCTACGAGCAGTACTTC.

The chain employs TRBV2 and TRBJ1-2, with D possibly matching TRBD1 (6 bases). Germline V gene lookup returns CDR1 SNHLY and CDR2 FYNNEI. The CDR3 runs 14 residues. V lost 7 bases and J lost 0, with 12 bases in between. The CDR3 here is CASTQGYTNYGYTF. The CDR3 nucleotides are TGTGCCAGCACCCAGGGGTACACTAACTATGGCTACACCTTC.

The chain recombines TRBV11-2 with TRBJ2-5; maybe TRBD2 (6 bases). The CDR3 covers 18 residues. Per germline, CDR1 SGHAT and CDR2 FQNNGV. Trimming cost V 1 base and J 1 base, with 19 bases left between them. CDR3 coding DNA: TGTGCCAGCAGCTTAGTAATAGCGGCAGCCCGATTCCAAGAGACCCAGTACTTC. Amino acids: CASSLVIAAARFQETQYF.

The V and J genes are TRBV2 and TRBJ1-1; TRBD1 might be the D (6 bases). Trimming stripped 8 bases from V and 5 bases from J, with 15 bases between. Germline V gene sequence: CDR1 SNHLY, CDR2 FYNNEI. The CDR3 loop spans 13 amino acids. The CDR3 DNA reads TGTGCCAGCGCCGGGGGCTTGGGGACTGAAGCTTTCTTT. This codes for CASAGGLGTEAFF.

This clone was picked up one time. Other nucleotide sequences in the sample specify the same CDR3. V is TRBV29-1 and J is TRBJ1-1; the D is unclear. Germline CDR1 and CDR2: SQVTM and ANQGSEA. The germline V and J ends were trimmed by 6 bases and 1 base, with 6 bases remaining between them. The CDR3 totals 11 residues. The CDR3 bases are TGCAGCGTCGCGACGAACACTGAAGCTTTCTTT. Protein: CSVATNTEAFF.

The rearrangement joins TRBV5-1 to TRBJ2-3; the match to TRBD2 covers 11 bases. The ends lost 4 bases at V and 1 base at J; junction bases unmatched: 11. The CDR3 runs 18 residues. Germline V gene lookup returns CDR1 SGHRS and CDR2 YFSETQ. This CDR3 is CASSPPRLAGTRTDTQYF. In DNA form, the CDR3 reads TGCGCCAGCAGCCCTCCAAGACTAGCGGGGACTCGCACAGATACGCAGTATTTT.

Concerning this clone itself: The same CDR3 is also encoded by other DNA sequences in this sample. The V and J genes are TRBV29-1 and TRBJ1-1, with D unresolved. CDR1 is SQVTM, CDR2 ANQGSEA, per germline. This CDR3 contains 13 residues. V shed 2 bases and J shed 1 base, with 8 bases lying between them. In nucleotides, the CDR3 is TGCAGCGTTGAATCGACGGAGAACACTGAAGCTTTCTTT. Protein: CSVESTENTEAFF.